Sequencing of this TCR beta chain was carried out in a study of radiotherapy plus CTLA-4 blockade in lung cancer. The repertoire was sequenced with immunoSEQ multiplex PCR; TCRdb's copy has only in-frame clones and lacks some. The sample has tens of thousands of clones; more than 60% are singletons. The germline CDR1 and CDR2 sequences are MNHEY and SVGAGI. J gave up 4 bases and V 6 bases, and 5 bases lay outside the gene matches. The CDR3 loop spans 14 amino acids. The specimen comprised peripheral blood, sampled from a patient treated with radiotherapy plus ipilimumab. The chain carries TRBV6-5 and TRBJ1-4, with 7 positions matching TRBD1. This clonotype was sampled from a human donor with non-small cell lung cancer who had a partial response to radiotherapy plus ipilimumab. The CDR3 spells CASREGASNEKLFF. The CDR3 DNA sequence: TGTGCCAGCAGGGAGGGGGCTAGTAATGAAAAACTGTTTTTT.